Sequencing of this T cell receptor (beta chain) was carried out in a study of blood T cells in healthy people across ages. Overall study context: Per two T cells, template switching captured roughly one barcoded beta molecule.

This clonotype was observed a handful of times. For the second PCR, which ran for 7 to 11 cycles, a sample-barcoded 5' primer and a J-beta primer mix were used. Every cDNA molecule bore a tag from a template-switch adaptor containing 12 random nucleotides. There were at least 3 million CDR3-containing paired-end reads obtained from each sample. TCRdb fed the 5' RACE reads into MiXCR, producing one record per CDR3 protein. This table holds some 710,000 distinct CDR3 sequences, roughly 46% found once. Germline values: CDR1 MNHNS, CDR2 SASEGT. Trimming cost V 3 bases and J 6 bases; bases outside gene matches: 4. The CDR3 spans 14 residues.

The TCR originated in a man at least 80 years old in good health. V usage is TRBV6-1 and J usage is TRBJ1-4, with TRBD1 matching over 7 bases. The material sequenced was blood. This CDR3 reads CASSDRGGYEKLFF. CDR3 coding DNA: TGTGCCAGCAGTGACAGGGGGGGGTATGAAAAACTGTTTTTT.